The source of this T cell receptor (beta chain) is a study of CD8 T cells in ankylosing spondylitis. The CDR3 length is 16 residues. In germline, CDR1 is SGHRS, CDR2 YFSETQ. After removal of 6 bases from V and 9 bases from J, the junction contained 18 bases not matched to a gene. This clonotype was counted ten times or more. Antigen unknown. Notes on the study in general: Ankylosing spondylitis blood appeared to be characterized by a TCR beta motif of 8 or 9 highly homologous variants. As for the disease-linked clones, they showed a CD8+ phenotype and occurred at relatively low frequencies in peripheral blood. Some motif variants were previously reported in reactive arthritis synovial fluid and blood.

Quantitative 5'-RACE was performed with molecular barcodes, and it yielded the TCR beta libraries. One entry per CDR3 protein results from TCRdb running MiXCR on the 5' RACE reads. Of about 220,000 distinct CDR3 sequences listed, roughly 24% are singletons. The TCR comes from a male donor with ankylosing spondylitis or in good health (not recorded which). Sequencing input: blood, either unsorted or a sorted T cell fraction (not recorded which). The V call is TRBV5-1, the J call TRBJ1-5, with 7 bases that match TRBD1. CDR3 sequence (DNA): TGCGCCAGCATCGGGCCGGGACAGTGTTTTACGGGGCCCCAGCATTTT. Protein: CASIGPGQCFTGPQHF. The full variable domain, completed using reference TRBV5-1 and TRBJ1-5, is KAGVTQTPRYLIKTRGQQVTLSCSPISGHRSVSWYQQTPGQGLQFLFEYFSETQRNKGNFPGRFSGRQFSNSRSEMNVSTLELGDSALYLCASIGPGQCFTGPQHFGDGTRLSIL.